One sample yielded the 9 T cell receptor beta chains listed below, sequenced in a study of T cells in Graves' hyperthyroidism and ophthalmopathy. Amplified TCR beta CDR3 regions derived from RNA transcripts. Using the HTBI primer set, a first-round RT-PCR was run on the TCR CDR3. MiXCR, run by TCRdb on the multiplex PCR reads, gives a single entry per CDR3 protein. The sample shows 300,000 to 450,000 distinct CDR3 sequences, more than 12% of them seen only once. Material for sequencing was blood. The source is a woman in her twenties or thirties with Graves' ophthalmopathy.

Ten or more counts support this clonotype. The chain carries TRBV5-1 and TRBJ2-7; perhaps TRBD2 as D (5 bases). V was pared by 3 bases and J by 2 bases, with 18 bases between. Germline-derived CDR1 and CDR2 are SGHRS and YFSETQ. This CDR3 has 16 amino acids. The CDR3 loop reads CASSSPAGGVPYEQYF. The CDR3 nucleotides read TGCGCCAGCAGCTCCCCGGCGGGTGGGGTCCCCTACGAGCAGTACTTC.

The chain joins TRBV27 to TRBJ2-5; maybe TRBD2 (6 bases). The CDR3 length is 16 residues. Per the germline V gene, CDR1 is MNHEY and CDR2 is SMNVEV (reference sequence). Trimming left V 7 bases short and J 1 base short, with 19 bases between. The CDR3 nucleotides are TGTGCCAGCACTCGTCTAGCGCAAATTATCCAAGAGACCCAGTACTTC. Translation: CASTRLAQIIQETQYF.

This clonotype was recorded many times. This chain connects TRBV4-2 to TRBJ1-1; 8 nucleotides match TRBD1. This CDR3 has 18 residues. V lost 0 bases, J lost 6 bases, and 15 bases stayed unmatched. CDR1 LGHNA and CDR2 YNFKEQ come from the germline V gene. The CDR3 region is CASSQEGGTGPIPAEAFF. CDR3 in DNA: TGTGCCAGCAGCCAAGAAGGGGGGACAGGACCGATCCCAGCTGAAGCTTTCTTT.

This clonotype has only a few counts. The genes are TRBV5-1 and TRBJ1-1; D remains unclear. The CDR3 consists of 14 residues. Germline CDR1 and CDR2: SGHRS and YFSETQ. V was clipped by 7 bases and J by 5 bases, with 18 bases between them. The CDR3 DNA sequence: TGCGCCAGCTGTGATTTCTTGGGAGGTACTGAAGCTTTCTTT. This gives the protein CASCDFLGGTEAFF. The full variable domain, rest sourced from reference TRBV5-1 and TRBJ1-1, is KAGVTQTPRYLIKTRGQQVTLSCSPISGHRSVSWYQQTPGQGLQFLFEYFSETQRNKGNFPGRFSGRQFSNSRSEMNVSTLELGDSALYLCASCDFLGGTEAFFGQGTRLTVV.

Regarding this clonotype: A read error may explain this, as a much larger clone is one base away. V is TRBV27 and J is TRBJ2-1; 7 bases are shared with TRBD2. Germline CDR1 is MNHEY and CDR2 is SMNVEV (reference sequence). With V trimmed by 11 bases and J by 7 bases, 5 bases remained unmatched. The CDR3 length is 11 residues. This CDR3 reads CAGMRGNEQFF. CDR3 sequence (DNA): TGTGCCGGCATGCGGGGGAATGAGCAGTTCTTC.

The chain carries TRBV11-2 and TRBJ2-7, with D uncertain. The germline gives CDR1 SGHAT, CDR2 FQNNGV. The CDR3 loop spans 13 amino acids. V dropped 4 bases and J dropped 6 bases, with 13 bases sitting between them. The CDR3 nucleotides are TGTGCCAGCAGCTCCTATGGGCCTCCCGAGCAGTACTTC. As protein: CASSSYGPPEQYF.

The chain is built from TRBV6-1 and TRBJ1-1, with D perhaps matching TRBD1 (5 bases). The CDR3 has 15 amino acids. Trimming stripped 7 bases from V and 0 bases from J, with 15 bases between. Per the germline V gene, CDR1 is MNHNS and CDR2 is SASEGT. The DNA of the CDR3 is TGTGCCAGCAAGGTGGGCAGGGCGGTGAACACTGAAGCTTTCTTT. This gives the protein CASKVGRAVNTEAFF.

This clonotype was found a few times. CDR3: CASSPLRDRGLSGELFF. CDR3 DNA: TGTGCCAGCAGCCCCCTCCGGGACAGGGGGCTTAGCGGGGAGCTGTTTTTT. The rearrangement uses TRBV7-3 and TRBJ2-2; TRBD1 agrees at 12 bases. CDR1 and CDR2 (germline): SGHTA, FQGTGA. After removal of 5 bases from V and 7 bases from J, the junction contained 11 bases not matched to a gene. This CDR3 has 17 residues.

This clonotype was seen at least ten times. This chain connects TRBV18 to TRBJ1-4; no firm D call. The CDR3 has 14 amino acids. CDR1 KGHSH and CDR2 LQKENI come from the germline V gene. Trimming removed 0 bases at V and 10 bases at J, with 12 bases between. The CDR3 loop is CASSPPSERTKLFF. The CDR3, as DNA: TGTGCCAGCTCACCACCGAGTGAACGAACAAAACTGTTTTTT.